These 28 T cell receptor beta chains share one sample of origin, sequenced in a study of cytomegalovirus exposure and HLA in healthy donors. Amplification used 60 Vbeta primers and 13 Jbeta primers. Only in-frame clones appear in the TCRdb table, and some are missing; sequencing was by immunoSEQ multiplex PCR. The data hold about 130,000 clones, with under 85% observed a single time. Specimen: PBMCs. These receptors were taken from a man aged 30 to 39 in good health and CMV-seronegative.

The chain carries TRBV7-9 and TRBJ2-3, with D possibly being TRBD1 (6 bases). V was shortened by 3 bases and J by 2 bases, with 9 bases between the two germline ends. The germline gives CDR1 SEHNR, CDR2 FQNEAQ (reference sequence). This CDR3 region has 14 residues. CDR3 residues: CASSLGHPTDTQYF. CDR3 nucleotides: TGTGCCAGCAGCTTGGGACATCCCACAGATACGCAGTATTTT.

The J gene is TRBJ2-3, the V gene TRBV6-5; no reliable D call. Deletions cut 2 bases from V and 2 bases from J, with 5 bases between. The CDR3 loop spans 13 amino acids. Per the germline V gene, CDR1 is MNHEY and CDR2 is SVGAGI. The CDR3 spells CASSYTDTDTQYF. CDR3 in DNA: TGTGCCAGCAGTTACACAGACACAGATACGCAGTATTTT.

This chain links TRBV9 with TRBJ2-1; D unresolved. This CDR3 comprises 16 residues. Germline V gene data show CDR1 as SGDLS and CDR2 as YYNGEE. V gave up 0 bases and J gave up 3 bases, with 13 bases separating them. The CDR3 DNA reads TGTGCCAGCAGCGTAGCTGGCCAATCGGGCTACAATGAGCAGTTCTTC. Its translation is CASSVAGQSGYNEQFF.

The V gene is TRBV30, the J gene TRBJ2-3; 12 bases are a match to TRBD2. The germline gives CDR1 GTSNPN, CDR2 SVGIG (reference sequence). After removal of 1 base from V and 6 bases from J, the junction contained 5 bases not matched to a gene. The CDR3 totals 15 residues. The CDR3 protein is CAWSETSGRWDTQYF. For the CDR3, the DNA is TGTGCCTGGAGTGAGACTAGCGGGAGATGGGATACGCAGTATTTT.

The genes are TRBV4-2 and TRBJ2-7, with a tentative D call TRBD2 (6 bases). Trimming removed 5 bases at V and 3 bases at J, with 26 bases between. The CDR3 is 18 residues long. Germline V lookup: CDR1 LGHNA, CDR2 YNFKEQ. CDR3 bases: TGTGCCAGCAGCTCTGCCCGTCCCGAGGGGAGGTATGGCTACGAGCAGTACTTC. It encodes CASSSARPEGRYGYEQYF.

On this clone itself: Different DNA sequences within this sample yield the same CDR3. The chain combines TRBV4-3 with TRBJ1-5; weak D call: TRBD1 (5 bases). CDR3 length: 19 residues. Trimming shortened V by 0 bases and J by 6 bases, and 24 bases separated the two germline ends. Germline V lookup: CDR1 LGHNA, CDR2 YSLEER. The CDR3 DNA reads TGCGCCAGCAGCCAAGATCTTCCAATTTTTTGGGGGGACCGTCAGCCCCAGCATTTT. It is translated as CASSQDLPIFWGDRQPQHF.

The gene calls are TRBV12-2 and TRBJ1-5; the table calls TRBD1, which could not be checked here. TRBV12-2 is described as a pseudogene. The CDR3 is made up of 19 amino acids. CDR3 residues: CASRLAWVGTDDSNQPQHF. In DNA form, the CDR3 reads TGTGCAAGTCGCTTAGCGTGGGTCGGGACAGATGATAGCAATCAGCCCCAGCATTTT.

The V call is TRBV2, the J call TRBJ2-1; D might be TRBD2 (6 bases). The CDR3 loop spans 11 amino acids. V lost 4 bases and J lost 9, with 7 bases in between. Germline CDR1 SNHLY, CDR2 FYNNEI. The CDR3 is CASSGRGEQFF. CDR3 in DNA: TGTGCCAGCAGTGGGCGGGGTGAGCAGTTCTTC.

The V call is TRBV28, the J call TRBJ1-2; TRBD1 matches at 12 bases. With V trimmed by 2 bases and J by 5 bases, 12 bases remained unmatched. The CDR3 is 18 amino acids. Germline CDR1 and CDR2: MDHEN and SYDVKM. CDR3 sequence: CASSLDEGDRGRGYGYTF. In DNA form, the CDR3 reads TGTGCCAGCAGTTTAGATGAGGGGGACAGGGGGCGCGGGTATGGCTACACCTTC.

The chain carries TRBV15 and TRBJ2-1; no clear D. V dropped 4 bases and J dropped 0 bases, with 13 bases sitting between them. The CDR3 is 16 amino acids. Per the germline V gene, CDR1 is LNHNV and CDR2 is YYDKDF (reference sequence). The CDR3 loop reads CATSKPTDFSYNEQFF. CDR3 coding DNA: TGTGCCACCAGCAAACCTACTGATTTCTCCTACAATGAGCAGTTCTTC.

V is TRBV30 and J is TRBJ2-5; 9 bases map to TRBD2. The J call may be mistaken, given a closer DNA end match to TRBJ2-7. CDR3 length: 15 residues. Germline CDR1 and CDR2: GTSNPN and SVGIG (reference sequence). DNA of the CDR3: TGTGCCTGGAGGGCGGTAGCGGGGGACCTCTACGAGCAGTACTTC. Encoded protein: CAWRAVAGDLYEQYF.

This clone was detected only a few times. The genes are TRBV28 and TRBJ2-2, with D maybe TRBD2 (5 bases). Germline V CDR1 and CDR2: MDHEN, SYDVKM. V lost 9 bases, J lost 3 bases, and 11 bases lay in between. The CDR3 length is 13 residues. The CDR3 DNA reads TGTGCCAGTAGCGAGGTGTACACCGGGGAGCTGTTTTTT. Amino acids: CASSEVYTGELFF.

This clone was detected many times. Within the sample, other DNA sequences also encode this same CDR3. The chain is built from TRBV5-1 and TRBJ2-3; TRBD2 might be the D (5 bases). The germline V gene has CDR1 SGHRS and CDR2 YFSETQ. The CDR3 runs to 13 residues. Trimming stripped 2 bases from V and 2 bases from J, with 6 bases between. CDR3 region: CASSFRDTDTQYF. CDR3 DNA sequence: TGCGCCAGCAGCTTTCGGGACACAGATACGCAGTATTTT.

The CDR3 region has the DNA TGTGCCAGCAGTTACGGGAGATTGACAGGGGTGGGCGAGCAGTACTTC. The encoded protein is CASSYGRLTGVGEQYF. The genes are TRBV6-5 and TRBJ2-7, with 8 bases matching TRBD1. J gave up 6 bases and V 2 bases, and 12 bases lay outside the gene matches. Germline-derived CDR1 and CDR2 are MNHEY and SVGAGI. The CDR3 is 16 amino acids.

There are a few counts of this clone. The chain combines TRBV27 with TRBJ2-5, with 7 bases lining up with TRBD1. The J call may not be correct, given that the DNA end is closer to TRBJ2-7. The CDR3 runs to 12 residues. The germline V gene has CDR1 MNHEY and CDR2 SMNVEV (reference sequence). The CDR3 here is CASSIQGYEQYF. For the CDR3, the DNA is TGTGCCAGCAGTATACAGGGGTACGAGCAGTACTTC.

The chain links TRBV2 to TRBJ1-3, with D perhaps matching TRBD1 (6 bases). The CDR3 sequence is 14 residues long. Germline-derived CDR1 and CDR2 are SNHLY and FYNNEI. V was clipped by 7 bases and J by 3 bases, with 13 bases between them. The CDR3, as DNA: TGTGCCAGCACCGACCCACAGGGTGGAAACACCATATATTTT. It is translated as CASTDPQGGNTIYF.

The V and J genes are TRBV9 and TRBJ2-5, with D possibly matching TRBD2 (5 bases). This CDR3 comprises 16 residues. Germline CDR1 is SGDLS and CDR2 is YYNGEE. V lost 3 bases and J lost 5, with 20 bases in between. The CDR3 is CASSESPARAFETQYF. CDR3 DNA: TGTGCCAGCAGCGAGAGCCCCGCGCGGGCCTTCGAGACCCAGTACTTC.

This clone occurred a few times. The chain links TRBV9 to TRBJ2-5, with D perhaps TRBD1 (6 bases). Trimming left V 3 bases short and J 4 bases short, with 13 bases between. This CDR3 has 14 residues. Germline V lookup: CDR1 SGDLS, CDR2 YYNGEE. CDR3 sequence reads: CASSAQGFGETQYF. CDR3 DNA sequence: TGTGCCAGCAGCGCACAGGGATTCGGAGAGACCCAGTACTTC.

The chain couples TRBV28 to TRBJ1-1; TRBD1 is a possible D gene (6 bases). V lost 5 bases, J lost 3 bases, and 19 bases lay in between. The CDR3 has 16 amino acids. Germline assignment: CDR1 MDHEN and CDR2 SYDVKM. The CDR3 nucleotides are TGTGCCAGCAGTGTGAGACAGGTACCTAGGTACACTGAAGCTTTCTTT. It encodes CASSVRQVPRYTEAFF. The variable domain in full, with the rest retrieved from reference TRBV28 and TRBJ1-1, is DVKVTQSSRYLVKRTGEKVFLECVQDMDHENMFWYRQDPGLGLRLIYFSYDVKMKEKGDIPEGYSVSREKKERFSLILESASTNQTSMYLCASSVRQVPRYTEAFFGQGTRLTVV.

This rearrangement joins TRBV2 to TRBJ2-3; D might be TRBD1 (5 bases). V shed 5 bases and J shed 5 bases, with 20 bases lying between them. Germline V gene lookup returns CDR1 SNHLY and CDR2 FYNNEI. There are 16 residues in the CDR3. CDR3 residues: CASSSSGQGFLDTQYF. The CDR3 DNA reads TGTGCCAGCAGTTCCTCCGGGCAGGGCTTCTTAGATACGCAGTATTTT.

This clone was seen only a few times. The chain has TRBV28 and TRBJ1-2; TRBD1 matches 7 bases. With 5 bases clipped from V and 2 bases from J, the junction kept 5 bases outside the gene matches. CDR1 and CDR2 (germline): MDHEN, SYDVKM. The CDR3 contains 14 residues. CDR3 residues: CASSLQTGNYGYTF. The CDR3 DNA reads TGTGCCAGCAGTCTCCAGACAGGGAACTATGGCTACACCTTC.

V is TRBV5-1 and J is TRBJ1-5; D remains unclear. This CDR3 is built from 14 residues. Germline CDR1 is SGHRS and CDR2 is YFSETQ. V lost 0 bases and J 5 bases, leaving 9 bases between the germline ends. Here the CDR3 reads CASSLAGEDQPQHF. DNA for the CDR3: TGCGCCAGCAGCTTGGCCGGGGAGGATCAGCCCCAGCATTTT.

The CDR3: CSVVWLALTTSTDTQYF. As DNA, the CDR3 is TGCAGCGTTGTTTGGCTAGCTCTTACCACCAGCACAGATACGCAGTATTTT. The chain is built from TRBV29-1 and TRBJ2-3; possibly TRBD2 for D (5 bases). CDR3 size: 17 residues. The germline CDR1 and CDR2 sequences are SQVTM and ANQGSEA. Trimming cost V 4 bases and J 0 bases, with 20 bases left between them.

This chain connects TRBV7-9 to TRBJ2-2; a possible D gene is TRBD1 (6 bases). The CDR3 length is 12 residues. V lost 7 bases, J lost 7 bases, and 10 bases lay in between. CDR1 SEHNR and CDR2 FQNEAQ come from the germline V gene (reference sequence). The CDR3 nucleotides are TGTGCCAGCAACATACAGGGCGGGGAGCTGTTTTTT. This translates into CASNIQGGELFF. The whole variable domain, remainder taken from reference TRBV7-9 and TRBJ2-2, is DTGVSQNPRHKITKRGQNVTFRCDPISEHNRLYWYRQTLGQGPEFLTYFQNEAQLEKSRLLSDRFSAERPKGSFSTLEIQRTEQGDSAMYLCASNIQGGELFFGEGSRLTVL.

This chain connects TRBV5-5 to TRBJ1-4, with 9 bases matching TRBD1. The CDR3 loop spans 15 amino acids. V gave up 0 bases and J gave up 8 bases; unmatched junction bases: 5. CDR1 and CDR2 from the germline V gene are SGHKS and YYEKEE (reference sequence). DNA of the CDR3: TGTGCCAGCAGCTTGGCCGGGACAGGGAGCGAAAAACTGTTTTTT. Translating gives CASSLAGTGSEKLFF.

This chain joins TRBV18 and TRBJ1-4; weak D call: TRBD1 (5 bases). The CDR3 has 16 residues. The V gene lost 3 bases and the J gene lost 1 base, with 12 bases spanning the gap. CDR1 is KGHSH, CDR2 LQKENI, per germline. The CDR3 reads CASSPELGGTNEKLFF. The CDR3 DNA reads TGTGCCAGCTCACCGGAGTTGGGGGGAACTAATGAAAAACTGTTTTTT.

The chain's CDR3 is CASSLRPSGIDNEQFF. The CDR3 region has the DNA TGTGCCAGCAGCTTACGTCCTAGCGGGATTGATAATGAGCAGTTCTTC. The chain uses TRBV7-3 and TRBJ2-1; 9 bases agree with TRBD2. CDR1 and CDR2 from the germline V gene are SGHTA and FQGTGA. Trimming removed 2 bases from V and 7 bases from J; junction bases left unmatched: 9. The CDR3 has 16 amino acids.

The J gene is TRBJ2-2, the V gene TRBV7-8, with 8 bases aligning to TRBD2. There are 16 residues in the CDR3. Trimming cost V 3 bases and J 0 bases; bases outside gene matches: 3. Germline loops: CDR1 SGHVS, CDR2 FQNEAQ. The CDR3 region is CASSFIAGTNTGELFF. The CDR3, as DNA: TGTGCCAGCAGCTTCATAGCGGGAACGAACACCGGGGAGCTGTTTTTT.